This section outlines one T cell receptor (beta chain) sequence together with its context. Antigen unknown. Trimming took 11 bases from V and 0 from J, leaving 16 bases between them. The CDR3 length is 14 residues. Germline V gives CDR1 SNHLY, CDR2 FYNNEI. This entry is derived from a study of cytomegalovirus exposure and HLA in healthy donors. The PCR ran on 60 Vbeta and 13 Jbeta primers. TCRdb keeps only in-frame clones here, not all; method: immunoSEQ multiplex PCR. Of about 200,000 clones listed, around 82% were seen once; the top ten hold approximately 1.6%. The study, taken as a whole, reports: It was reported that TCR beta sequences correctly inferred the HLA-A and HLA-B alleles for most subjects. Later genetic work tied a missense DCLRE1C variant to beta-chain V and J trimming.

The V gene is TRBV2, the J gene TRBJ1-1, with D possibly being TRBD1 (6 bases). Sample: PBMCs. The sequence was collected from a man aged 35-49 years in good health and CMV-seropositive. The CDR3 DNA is TGTGCCGGCGATAAGACAGGAGTGAACACTGAAGCTTTCTTT. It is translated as CAGDKTGVNTEAFF.